The clone carrying this TCR beta chain occurred many times. CDR1 is PRHDT, CDR2 FYEKMQ, per germline (reference sequence). V was cut by 0 bases and J by 5 bases, with 10 bases left in between. This CDR3 region has 15 residues. The record originates from a study of patients and donors after allogeneic stem cell transplantation. TCRdb processed the RT-PCR reads anew with MiXCR; each CDR3 protein has one entry. The data hold about 960,000 distinct CDR3 sequences, with about a sixth observed a single time. Specimen: blood, either unsorted or a sorted T cell fraction (not recorded which). The clonotype comes from a human donor who was either an allogeneic HSCT recipient or a stem cell or donor lymphocyte infusion donor (not recorded which). It is not recorded whose cells these are; they may come from a transplant donor. The chain has TRBV13 and TRBJ2-2; no reliable D call. The chain's CDR3 is CASSLGGGTTGELFF. CDR3 nucleotides: TGTGCCAGCAGCTTAGGAGGCGGAACTACCGGGGAGCTGTTTTTT.